This entry is about one T cell receptor (beta chain). The antigen it recognizes is unknown. No qualities accompany the bases; no much larger clone lies one base away. This sample is drawn from a study of memory CD4+ T cells and cytomegalovirus serostatus (dated by TCRdb to between 2019 and 2020). In terms of the full investigation: The cohort included about 33 healthy adults from Belgium, of whom 9 were CMV seropositive and roughly 25 were CMV seronegative. CD4+ memory TCRbeta repertoires of a Belgian cohort with known cytomegalovirus serostatus were sequenced in order to replicate a published TCR-based CMV serostatus classifier.

A FACSAria II was used to sort memory CD4+ T cells, defined as single viable CD3+CD4+CD8-CD45RO+ cells. CMV serostatus was determined with a Roche Elecsys assay detecting serum IgG against CMV pp150, pp28, p38 and p52. After thawing, total CD4+ T cells were enriched by positive selection with CD4 magnetic microbeads. The samples came from a different study that was designed specifically to examine the CD4+ T cell memory repertoire. Following standard operating procedures, peripheral blood mononuclear cells were isolated and cryopreserved, while serum was kept at -80 degrees C. The staining used CD3-PerCP (BW264/56), CD4-APC (RPA-T4), CD45RO-PE (UCHT1) and CD8-Pacific Orange (3B5) antibodies, and Sytox blue was used to exclude non-viable cells. Genomic DNA was extracted from sorted cells with the Quick-DNA Microprep Kit. Amplification of TCRbeta DNA was done with the immunoSEQ hsTCRbeta kit, following the protocol from the manufacturer. TCRbeta libraries were sequenced on an Illumina MiSeq instrument. Regarding the original processing steps: Removing out-of-frame sequences left roughly 2.4 million distinct TCRbeta sequences, an average of around 70,000 per individual. Each individual was scored according to the count of some 160 previously reported CMV-associated TCRbeta sequences and the total productive distinct TCRbeta count. A beta-binomial model was reimplemented in Python, and random forests from scikit-learn, run with default parameters, were trained on data from the US cohort. Classifier performance on the Belgian cohort was summarized as median AUC with percentile confidence intervals over 10,000 bootstrap iterations. TCRdb retrieved this table from immuneACCESS and kept in-frame rearrangements only. Not all clones are present; in checked studies, unresolved V genes account for under half, and no reason is known for the remainder. Clonal size and the V and J genes are those of that table, whereas D and trimming came from the DNA. The sample table lists 45,000 to 65,000 clones, 65% to 85% of them with a count of one. The biggest ten clones account for approximately 1.9% of the sample.

Including the terminal cysteine and phenylalanine, the CDR3 comprises 16 residues. Only the CDR3 region is kept as DNA, spanning 48 bases read in frame from base 1. The germline V gene (reference sequence) provides CDR1 SEHNR and CDR2 FQNEAQ. Between the V and J ends, shortened by 4 bases and 9 bases respectively, the junction contains 19 bases. Results the study describes overall, beyond this receptor: CMV serostatus prediction reached a median bootstrapped AUC of roughly 0.96 with the original framework and roughly 0.9 with a US-trained random forest. Results were interpreted as suggesting that the CMV-associated TCR signature is largely present in the CD4+ memory repertoire. Only CD4+CD45RO+ memory cells were sequenced, unlike the original study, which covered naive and memory CD4+ and CD8+ populations. On the Belgian cohort, the classifier built on the original framework reached a median bootstrapped AUC of roughly 0.94, with a 95% CI of 0.76-1.00. Among the 150 to 200 previously reported CMV-associated TCRbeta sequences, 65 to 85 showed up in the CD4+ memory repertoires, with each one found in between one and five individuals.

The source material was memory CD4+ T cells from blood. The source is an adult in good health and CMV-seropositive. Here the chain combines TRBV7-9 and TRBJ1-6, with TRBD1 tentatively as D gene (5 bases match). The bases are TGTGCCAGCAGCTCTATACACACAGGACAATCTTCACCCCTCCACTTT. This is translated as CASSSIHTGQSSPLHF.